This T cell receptor (beta chain) is drawn from a study of PD-1 blockade in classical Hodgkin lymphoma. This clone occurred once. The V and J ends lost 0 bases and 0 bases respectively, with 6 bases between them. Germline assignment: CDR1 MNHNY and CDR2 SVGAGI (reference sequence). The CDR3 runs to 14 residues. Regarding time point: cycle 4 day 1 (C4D1), after less than 7 weeks of nivolumab. Brentuximab vedotin exposure varied, and every patient relapsed after autologous stem cell transplantation. TCRdb's table, derived via immunoSEQ multiplex PCR, lists solely in-frame clones and lacks some. The table has over 15,000 clones, approximately 80% seen once; the top ten hold 40%.

The chain is built from TRBV6-6 and TRBJ2-7, with D perhaps matching TRBD1 (5 bases). This TCR came from a human donor with classical Hodgkin lymphoma. The sample consisted of peripheral blood mononuclear cells (PBMCs), taken before the fourth cycle of nivolumab. CDR3 sequence: CASSYSTVSYEQYF. The CDR3 region has the DNA TGTGCCAGCAGTTACTCGACAGTCTCCTACGAGCAGTACTTC.